These 21 T cell receptor beta chains share one sample of origin, sequenced in a study of blood T cell repertoires in COVID-19. Sequencing used immunoSEQ multiplex PCR; TCRdb keeps in-frame clones, though not all of them. Counted here are about 180,000 clones, 84% occurring once; the ten biggest clones make up 13% to 15%. Sequencing was performed on peripheral blood. The source of these receptors is a man between 18 and 29 years old with active or convalescent COVID-19.

J is TRBJ1-1 and V is TRBV5-1; D gene unclear. The CDR3 sequence is 16 residues long. Germline values: CDR1 SGHRS, CDR2 YFSETQ. The V and J ends lost 3 bases and 2 bases respectively, with 17 bases between them. The CDR3 DNA sequence: TGCGCCAGCAGCTCCCGGGGAGTAGGGAGTAACACTGAAGCTTTCTTT. Residues: CASSSRGVGSNTEAFF. Looking up the rest from reference TRBV5-1 and TRBJ1-1 gives the full variable domain: KAGVTQTPRYLIKTRGQQVTLSCSPISGHRSVSWYQQTPGQGLQFLFEYFSETQRNKGNFPGRFSGRQFSNSRSEMNVSTLELGDSALYLCASSSRGVGSNTEAFFGQGTRLTVV.

The chain employs TRBV3-1 (or the pseudogene TRBV3-2) and TRBJ2-5, with TRBD2 identical over 9 bases. After removal of 3 bases from V and 3 bases from J, the junction contained 5 bases not matched to a gene. The CDR3 covers 15 residues. Germline V gene lookup returns CDR1 LGHDT and CDR2 YNNKEL (reference sequence). As DNA, the CDR3 is TGTGCCAGCAGCCATACCTTAGCGGGGGAAGAGACCCAGTACTTC. Translating it yields CASSHTLAGEETQYF.

The chain links TRBV7-2 to TRBJ2-5; 11 bases map to TRBD2. Germline V gene lookup returns CDR1 SGHTA and CDR2 FQGNSA. V was pared by 1 base and J by 7 bases, with 5 bases of the junction left unmatched. This CDR3 is 15 amino acids long. The CDR3 protein is CASSLGSGGAVTQYF. The CDR3 nucleotides read TGTGCCAGCAGCTTAGGTAGCGGGGGGGCGGTGACCCAGTACTTC.

The chain links TRBV7-8 to TRBJ1-6; 10 bases are a match to TRBD1. V lost 5 bases to trimming and J lost 10 bases; unmatched junction nucleotides: 11. This CDR3 has 16 amino acids. From germline, CDR1 is SGHVS and CDR2 FQNEAQ. As DNA, the CDR3 is TGTGCCAGCAGCCTGCCCGACAGGGGGCTCAAATCACCCCTCCACTTT. Translation gives CASSLPDRGLKSPLHF.

CDR3 coding DNA: TGTGCCAGCACCCCAGGGGAGCCGGGACAGGGGGATTTTGGCGGGGAAGAGACCCAGTACTTC. The encoded protein is CASTPGEPGQGDFGGEETQYF. V usage is TRBV7-9 and J usage is TRBJ2-5; 11 bases line up with TRBD1. V lost 7 bases and J lost 3; bases outside the gene matches: 25. Germline CDR1 and CDR2: SEHNR and FQNEAQ (reference sequence). The CDR3 spans 21 residues.

This chain joins TRBV6-4 and TRBJ1-5, with unresolved D. Trimming pared 5 bases from V and 4 bases from J, leaving 9 bases between. The CDR3 has 13 residues. Germline CDR1 is MRHNA and CDR2 is SNTAGT. This CDR3 reads CASSPEVNQPQHF. The CDR3 nucleotides are TGTGCCAGCAGTCCTGAGGTTAATCAGCCCCAGCATTTT.

This chain connects TRBV19 to TRBJ1-1; possibly TRBD1 for D (6 bases). In germline, CDR1 is LNHDA, CDR2 SQIVND (reference sequence). The CDR3 is 15 residues long. Trimming left V 4 bases short and J 5 bases short, with 17 bases between. The CDR3 spells CASSTHTGSATEAFF. CDR3 nucleotide sequence: TGTGCCAGTAGTACCCATACAGGGTCGGCGACTGAAGCTTTCTTT.

This clone was found a few times. The chain uses TRBV5-4 and TRBJ1-5; the match to TRBD1 covers 10 bases. Germline assignment: CDR1 SGHNT and CDR2 YYREEE (reference sequence). CDR3 length equals 17 residues. V dropped 0 bases and J dropped 5; count of bases not matched to a gene: 8. The CDR3 reads CASSLVQTGGMDQPQHF. The DNA of the CDR3 is TGTGCCAGCAGCTTGGTTCAGACAGGGGGCATGGATCAGCCCCAGCATTTT.

This chain links TRBV2 with TRBJ2-3, with 9 bases fitting TRBD1. The V gene end was trimmed by 9 bases and the J gene end by 10 bases; junction bases not matched to a gene: 17. The germline CDR1 and CDR2 sequences are SNHLY and FYNNEI. The CDR3 spans 15 residues. CDR3 amino acids: CARGTGTPGVGAQYF. CDR3 coding DNA: TGTGCCAGGGGGACAGGGACCCCAGGAGTGGGTGCGCAGTATTTT.

This chain links TRBV6-5 with TRBJ1-6; 12 nucleotides match TRBD1. CDR3 length: 15 amino acids. CDR1 is MNHEY, CDR2 SVGAGI, per germline. V shed 6 bases, J shed 6 bases, and the junction held 3 bases outside the gene matches. For the CDR3, the DNA is TGTGCCAGCAGGGGGACAGGGGGCGTTAATTCACCCCTCCACTTT. It is translated as CASRGTGGVNSPLHF.

V gene TRBV19 combines with J gene TRBJ1-2; D might be TRBD1 (6 bases). Trimming left V 7 bases short and J 3 bases short, with 15 bases between. The CDR3 is made up of 14 amino acids. Germline V gene data show CDR1 as LNHDA and CDR2 as SQIVND (reference sequence). CDR3: CASNFGQRYYGYTF. The CDR3 DNA reads TGTGCCAGTAACTTCGGACAGAGATACTATGGCTACACCTTC.

V usage is TRBV18 and J usage is TRBJ1-5; tentative D call: TRBD1 (5 bases). The V gene lost 5 bases and the J gene lost 6 bases, with 8 bases spanning the gap. CDR1 is KGHSH and CDR2 is LQKENI in the germline V gene. This CDR3 is 12 amino acids long. CDR3 nucleotide sequence: TGTGCCAGCTCAGCCGACAGTCAGCCCCAGCATTTT. Its protein is CASSADSQPQHF.

This chain links TRBV18 with TRBJ2-1, with TRBD1 matching 7 bases. CDR3 length: 13 amino acids. Germline values: CDR1 KGHSH, CDR2 LQKENI. The V segment lost 2 bases and the J segment 9 bases; nucleotides outside the gene matches: 4. The CDR3 DNA reads as TGTGCCAGCTCACCAAGAGGGGGCGGTGAGCAGTTCTTC. Residues: CASSPRGGGEQFF. The variable domain in full, with the rest retrieved from reference TRBV18 and TRBJ2-1, is NAGVMQNPRHLVRRRGQEARLRCSPMKGHSHVYWYRQLPEEGLKFMVYLQKENIIDESGMPKERFSAEFPKEGPSILRIQQVVRGDSAAYFCASSPRGGGEQFFGPGTRLTVL.

The CDR3 DNA reads as TGTGCCATCGGTCCCGAGGCCTACAATGAGCAGTTCTTC. This sequence encodes CAIGPEAYNEQFF. V usage is TRBV10-3 and J usage is TRBJ2-1; no definite D call. The CDR3 is 13 amino acids. Germline V lookup: CDR1 ENHRY, CDR2 SYGVKD. The ends were cut back, 8 bases at V and 2 bases at J, with 10 bases in the middle.

CDR3 sequence reads: CASSLGQGINTGELFF. The CDR3 region has the DNA TGTGCCAGCAGCCTAGGACAGGGAATCAACACCGGGGAGCTGTTTTTT. The chain couples TRBV6-2 or TRBV6-3 to TRBJ2-2, with TRBD1 matching 8 bases. The CDR3 consists of 16 residues. Looked up from germline, CDR1 is MNHEY and CDR2 is SVGEGT. V dropped 6 bases and J dropped 2; count of bases not matched to a gene: 8.

V is TRBV12-3 or TRBV12-4 and J is TRBJ2-1, with a weak D call TRBD2 (5 bases). The CDR3 runs to 13 residues. Trimming cost V 5 bases and J 9 bases, with 14 bases left between them. The CDR3 reads CASSILVWSEQFF. The CDR3 nucleotides are TGTGCCAGCAGTATACTAGTCTGGAGTGAGCAGTTCTTC.

This chain links TRBV29-1 with TRBJ2-2, with 13 bases aligning to TRBD2. Germline loops: CDR1 SQVTM, CDR2 ANQGSEA. V shed 7 bases and J 5 bases; nucleotides not matched to a gene: 13. CDR3 size: 17 residues. The CDR3: CSATRLAGGSRTGELFF. CDR3 coding DNA: TGCAGCGCTACCAGACTAGCGGGGGGCAGTAGGACCGGGGAGCTGTTTTTT.

The chain couples TRBV5-1 to TRBJ2-3; no definite D call. This CDR3 has 14 residues. V gave up 0 bases and J gave up 0 bases, with 5 bases separating them. The germline gives CDR1 SGHRS, CDR2 YFSETQ. The CDR3 coding sequence is TGCGCCAGCAGCTTGGACGGGAGCACAGATACGCAGTATTTT. Its protein product is CASSLDGSTDTQYF.

This chain uses TRBV7-2 with TRBJ2-7; D is perhaps TRBD1 (6 bases). The CDR3 loop spans 14 amino acids. Germline-derived CDR1 and CDR2 are SGHTA and FQGNSA. Trimming pared 0 bases from V and 3 bases from J, leaving 9 bases between. The DNA of the CDR3 is TGTGCCAGCAGCTTAGCGCAGGGGCTCTACGAGCAGTACTTC. This gives the protein CASSLAQGLYEQYF.

In nucleotides, the CDR3 is TGTGCCACCTCCACGGGCAATCAGCCCCAGCATTTT. Translating it yields CATSTGNQPQHF. The chain carries TRBV7-8 and TRBJ1-5, with no clear D. The CDR3 consists of 12 residues. V lost 10 bases, J lost 2 bases, and 9 bases lay in between. Per the germline V gene, CDR1 is SGHVS and CDR2 is FQNEAQ.

This clone was detected a few times. This sequence joins TRBV6-2 or TRBV6-3 and TRBJ2-1, with a weak D call TRBD1 (6 bases). The CDR3 runs 13 residues. V was clipped by 5 bases and J by 5 bases, with 10 bases between them. Germline CDR1 and CDR2: MNHEY and SVGEGT. In DNA, the CDR3 is TGTGCCAGCAGTCAGGACAGCCACAATGAGCAGTTCTTC. This translates into CASSQDSHNEQFF.